This T cell receptor beta chain was sequenced for a study of regulatory and conventional T cells in RAG deficiency. Findings and caveats of the study: In Omenn syndrome, Treg and Tconv repertoires overlapped >75%. Shannon entropy fell and Simpson indices rose in RAG-deficient patients.

The CDR3 runs 18 residues. Per germline, CDR1 LGHNA and CDR2 YNFKEQ. Conventional CD4+ T cells were sorted from blood as CD25-low CD127-high cells. As regards this clone: What it recognizes is unknown.

Profiling relied on immunoSEQ multiplex PCR, and the TCRdb table lists in-frame clones only, not all of them. The profile covers over 10,000 clones, with roughly 93% appearing a single time and 1.1% taken by the ten largest. The same data also contributed to another study, on regulatory T cells. That work adds: The PCR used 52 TRBV and 13 TRBJ primers. Patient repertoires had restricted TRB V-J pairs and skewed V and J usage, most in Tregs.

The TCR originated in a human donor in good health. The V call is TRBV4-2, the J call TRBJ2-5, with TRBD2 matching over 8 bases. The J call could be wrong; TRBJ2-7 is a better fit for the DNA end. The sample was CD4+ effector T cells sorted from blood. As DNA, the CDR3 is TGTGCCAGCAGCCAAGATAGGGGACTAGTAGCGGCGTCCTACGAGCAGTACTTC. Amino acid sequence: CASSQDRGLVAASYEQYF.